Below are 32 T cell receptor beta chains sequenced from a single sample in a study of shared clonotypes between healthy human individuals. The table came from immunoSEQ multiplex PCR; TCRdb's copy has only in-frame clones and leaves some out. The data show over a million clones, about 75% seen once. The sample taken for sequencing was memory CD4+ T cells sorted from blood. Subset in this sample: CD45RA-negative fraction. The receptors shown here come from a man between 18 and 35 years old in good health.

CDR3 nucleotide sequence: TGTGCCAGCAGACAAGGGGGCGAAAACACAGATACGCAGTATTTT. This codes for CASRQGGENTDTQYF. The V call is TRBV2, the J call TRBJ2-3; 7 nucleotides match TRBD1. The germline V gene has CDR1 SNHLY and CDR2 FYNNEI. This CDR3 spans 15 amino acids. J gave up 2 bases and V 6 bases, and 8 bases lay outside the gene matches.

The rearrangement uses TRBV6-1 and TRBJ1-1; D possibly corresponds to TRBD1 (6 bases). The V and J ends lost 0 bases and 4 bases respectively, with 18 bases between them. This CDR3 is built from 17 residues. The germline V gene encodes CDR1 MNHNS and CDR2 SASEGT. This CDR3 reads CASSEAIGGGWGTEAFF. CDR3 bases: TGTGCCAGCAGTGAAGCTATTGGGGGCGGATGGGGCACTGAAGCTTTCTTT.

The CDR3 spells CASRVEAGYNYGYTF. CDR3 nucleotides: TGTGCCAGCAGGGTGGAGGCAGGGTATAACTATGGCTACACCTTC. The V and J genes are TRBV28 and TRBJ1-2; TRBD1 might be the D (5 bases). This CDR3 has 15 amino acids. The V end was cut by 6 bases, the J end by 1 base, with 15 bases between. Germline V gives CDR1 MDHEN, CDR2 SYDVKM.

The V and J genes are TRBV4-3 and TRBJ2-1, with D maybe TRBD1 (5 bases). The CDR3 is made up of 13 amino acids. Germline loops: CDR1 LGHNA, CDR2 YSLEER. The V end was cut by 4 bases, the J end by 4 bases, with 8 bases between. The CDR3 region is CASSPGAYNEQFF. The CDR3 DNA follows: TGCGCCAGCAGCCCTGGGGCGTACAATGAGCAGTTCTTC.

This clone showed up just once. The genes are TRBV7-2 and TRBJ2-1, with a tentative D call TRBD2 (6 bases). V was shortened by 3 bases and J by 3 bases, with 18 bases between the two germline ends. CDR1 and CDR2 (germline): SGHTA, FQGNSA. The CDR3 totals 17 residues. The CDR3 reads CASSLNSGGMFYNEQFF. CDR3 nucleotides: TGTGCCAGCAGCTTGAATTCGGGCGGGATGTTCTACAATGAGCAGTTCTTC.

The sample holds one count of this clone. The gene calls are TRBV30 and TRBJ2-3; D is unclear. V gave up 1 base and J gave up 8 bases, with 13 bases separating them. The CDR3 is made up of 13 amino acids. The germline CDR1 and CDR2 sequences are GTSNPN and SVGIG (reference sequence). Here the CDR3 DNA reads TGTGCCTGGAGTGGGGATCTACCGGGTACGCAGTATTTT. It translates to CAWSGDLPGTQYF.

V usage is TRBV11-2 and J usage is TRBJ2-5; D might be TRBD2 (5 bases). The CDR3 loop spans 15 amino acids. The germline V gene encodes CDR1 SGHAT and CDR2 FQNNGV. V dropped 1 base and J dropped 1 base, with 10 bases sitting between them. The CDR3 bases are TGTGCCAGCAGCTTAGGGACTCTGGTCCAAGAGACCCAGTACTTC. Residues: CASSLGTLVQETQYF.

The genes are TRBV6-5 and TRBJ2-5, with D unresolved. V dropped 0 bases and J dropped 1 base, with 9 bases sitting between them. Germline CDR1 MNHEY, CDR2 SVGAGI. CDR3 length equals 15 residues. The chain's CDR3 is CASSYSSETQETQYF. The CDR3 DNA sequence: TGTGCCAGCAGTTACTCGAGCGAGACCCAAGAGACCCAGTACTTC.

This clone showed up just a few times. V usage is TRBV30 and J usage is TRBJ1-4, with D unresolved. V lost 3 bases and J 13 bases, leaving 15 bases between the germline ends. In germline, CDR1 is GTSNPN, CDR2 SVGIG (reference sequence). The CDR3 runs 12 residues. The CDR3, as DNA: TGTGCCTGGAGCGCATCCCGGGATTCACTGTTTTTT. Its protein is CAWSASRDSLFF.

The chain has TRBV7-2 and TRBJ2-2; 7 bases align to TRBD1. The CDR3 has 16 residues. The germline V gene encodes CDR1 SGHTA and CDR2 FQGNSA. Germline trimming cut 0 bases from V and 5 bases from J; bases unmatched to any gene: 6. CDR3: CASSLAIGGATGELFF. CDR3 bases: TGTGCCAGCAGCTTAGCAATAGGGGGCGCGACCGGGGAGCTGTTTTTT.

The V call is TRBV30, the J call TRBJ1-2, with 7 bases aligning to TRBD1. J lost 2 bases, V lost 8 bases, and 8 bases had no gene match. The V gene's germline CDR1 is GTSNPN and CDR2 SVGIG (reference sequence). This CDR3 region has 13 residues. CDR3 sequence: CAGARGSNYGYTF. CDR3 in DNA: TGTGCCGGGGCCAGGGGGTCGAACTATGGCTACACCTTC.

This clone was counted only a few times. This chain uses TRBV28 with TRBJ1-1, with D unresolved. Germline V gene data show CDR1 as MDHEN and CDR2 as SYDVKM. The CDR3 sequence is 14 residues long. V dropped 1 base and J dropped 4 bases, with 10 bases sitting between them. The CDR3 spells CASSLSAGRTEAFF. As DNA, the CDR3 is TGTGCCAGCAGTTTATCTGCAGGACGCACTGAAGCTTTCTTT.

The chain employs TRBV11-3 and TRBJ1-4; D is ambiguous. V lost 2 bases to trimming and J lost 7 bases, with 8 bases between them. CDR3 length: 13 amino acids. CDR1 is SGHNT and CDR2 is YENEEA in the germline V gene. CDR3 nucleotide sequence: TGTGCCAGCAGCTTACGGGTTGGTGAAAAACTGTTTTTT. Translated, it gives CASSLRVGEKLFF.

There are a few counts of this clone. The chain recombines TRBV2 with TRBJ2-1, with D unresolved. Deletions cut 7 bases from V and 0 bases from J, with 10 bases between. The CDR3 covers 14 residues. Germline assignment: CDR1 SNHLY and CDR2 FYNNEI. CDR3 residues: CASTPTDSYNEQFF. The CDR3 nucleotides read TGTGCCAGCACCCCCACAGACTCCTACAATGAGCAGTTCTTC. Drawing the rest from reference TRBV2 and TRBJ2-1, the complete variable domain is EPEVTQTPSHQVTQMGQEVILRCVPISNHLYFYWYRQILGQKVEFLVSFYNNEISEKSEIFDDQFSVERPDGSNFTLKIRSTKLEDSAMYFCASTPTDSYNEQFFGPGTRLTVL.

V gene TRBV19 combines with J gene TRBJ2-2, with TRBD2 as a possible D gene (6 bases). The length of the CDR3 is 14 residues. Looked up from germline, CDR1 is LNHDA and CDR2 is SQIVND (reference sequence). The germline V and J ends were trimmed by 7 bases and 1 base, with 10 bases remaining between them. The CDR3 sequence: CASKDYRNTGELFF. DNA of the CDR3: TGTGCCAGTAAGGACTACCGGAACACCGGGGAGCTGTTTTTT.

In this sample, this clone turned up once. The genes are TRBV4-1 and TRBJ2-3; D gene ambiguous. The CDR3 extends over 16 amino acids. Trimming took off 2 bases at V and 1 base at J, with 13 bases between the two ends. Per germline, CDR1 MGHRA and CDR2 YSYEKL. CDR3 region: CASSQPERGRTDTQYF. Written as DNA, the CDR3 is TGCGCCAGCAGCCAACCAGAACGCGGACGCACAGATACGCAGTATTTT.

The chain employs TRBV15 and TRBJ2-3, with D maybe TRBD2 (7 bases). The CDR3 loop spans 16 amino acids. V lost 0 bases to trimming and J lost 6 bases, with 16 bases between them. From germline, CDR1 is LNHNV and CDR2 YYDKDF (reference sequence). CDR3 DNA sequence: TGTGCCACCAGCAGAGATGGACCGGGGGGCTTCGATACGCAGTATTTT. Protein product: CATSRDGPGGFDTQYF.

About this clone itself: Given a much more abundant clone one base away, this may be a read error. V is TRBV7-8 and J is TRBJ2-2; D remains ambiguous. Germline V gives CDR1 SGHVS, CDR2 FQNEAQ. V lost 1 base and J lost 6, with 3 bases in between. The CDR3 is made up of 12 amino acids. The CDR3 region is CASSLGAGELFF. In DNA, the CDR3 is TGTGCCAGCAGCTTAGGCGCCGGGGAGCTGTTTTTT.

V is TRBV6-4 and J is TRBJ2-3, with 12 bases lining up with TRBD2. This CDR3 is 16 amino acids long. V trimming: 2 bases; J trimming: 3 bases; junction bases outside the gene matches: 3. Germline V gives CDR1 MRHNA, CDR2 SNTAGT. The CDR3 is CASSDLAGGHTDTQYF. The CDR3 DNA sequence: TGTGCCAGCAGTGACCTAGCGGGAGGGCATACAGATACGCAGTATTTT.

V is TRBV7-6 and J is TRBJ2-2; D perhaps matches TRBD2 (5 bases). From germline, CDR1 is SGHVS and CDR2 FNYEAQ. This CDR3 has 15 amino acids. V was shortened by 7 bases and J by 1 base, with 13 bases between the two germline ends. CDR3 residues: CASKKVAGNTGELFF. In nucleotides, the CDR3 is TGTGCCAGCAAAAAGGTCGCGGGGAACACCGGGGAGCTGTTTTTT.

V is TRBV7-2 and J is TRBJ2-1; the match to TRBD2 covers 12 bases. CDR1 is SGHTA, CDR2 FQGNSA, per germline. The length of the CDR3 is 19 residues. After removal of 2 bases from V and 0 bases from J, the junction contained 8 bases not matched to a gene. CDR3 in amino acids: CASSLRASGRASSYNEQFF. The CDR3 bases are TGTGCCAGCAGCTTAAGGGCTAGCGGGAGGGCTAGCTCCTACAATGAGCAGTTCTTC.

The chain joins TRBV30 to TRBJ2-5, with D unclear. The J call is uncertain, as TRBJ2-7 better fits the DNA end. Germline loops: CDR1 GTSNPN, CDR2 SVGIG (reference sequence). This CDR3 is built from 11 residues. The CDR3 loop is CAWSPNYEQYF. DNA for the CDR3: TGTGCCTGGAGTCCTAACTACGAGCAGTACTTC.

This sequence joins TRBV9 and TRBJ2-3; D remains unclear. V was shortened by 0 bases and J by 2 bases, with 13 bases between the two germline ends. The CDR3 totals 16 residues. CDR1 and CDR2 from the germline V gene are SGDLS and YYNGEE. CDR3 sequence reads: CASSVARQLNTDTQYF. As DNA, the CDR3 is TGTGCCAGCAGCGTAGCTCGCCAGCTTAACACAGATACGCAGTATTTT.

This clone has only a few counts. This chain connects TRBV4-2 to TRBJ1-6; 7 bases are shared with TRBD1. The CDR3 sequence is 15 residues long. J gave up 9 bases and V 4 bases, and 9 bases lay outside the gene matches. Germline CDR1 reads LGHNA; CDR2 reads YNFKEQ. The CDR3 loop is CASSLSGGLSSPLHF. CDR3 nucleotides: TGTGCCAGCAGCCTCTCAGGGGGTCTAAGTTCACCCCTCCACTTT.

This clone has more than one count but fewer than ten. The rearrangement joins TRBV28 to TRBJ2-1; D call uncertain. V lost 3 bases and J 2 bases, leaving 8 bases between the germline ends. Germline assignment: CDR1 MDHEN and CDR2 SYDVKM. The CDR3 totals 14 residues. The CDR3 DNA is TGTGCCAGCAGTTTCGTGGAAGCCTACAATGAGCAGTTCTTC. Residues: CASSFVEAYNEQFF.

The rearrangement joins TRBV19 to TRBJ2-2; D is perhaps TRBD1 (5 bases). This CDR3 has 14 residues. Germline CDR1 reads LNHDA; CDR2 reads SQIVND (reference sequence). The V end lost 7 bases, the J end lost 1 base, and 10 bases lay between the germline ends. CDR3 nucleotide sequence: TGTGCCAGTACCAAGGGGCAGAACACCGGGGAGCTGTTTTTT. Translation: CASTKGQNTGELFF. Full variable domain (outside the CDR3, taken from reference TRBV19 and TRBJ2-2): DGGITQSPKYLFRKEGQNVTLSCEQNLNHDAMYWYRQDPGQGLRLIYYSQIVNDFQKGDIAEGYSVSREKKESFPLTVTSAQKNPTAFYLCASTKGQNTGELFFGEGSRLTVL.

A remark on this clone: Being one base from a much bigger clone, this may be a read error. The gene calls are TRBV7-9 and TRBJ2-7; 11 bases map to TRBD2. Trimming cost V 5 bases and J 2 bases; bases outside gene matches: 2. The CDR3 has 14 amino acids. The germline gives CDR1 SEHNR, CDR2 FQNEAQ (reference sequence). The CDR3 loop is CASSPGLAAYEQYF. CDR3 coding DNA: TGTGCCAGCAGCCCGGGACTAGCGGCCTACGAGCAGTACTTC.

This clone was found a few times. Here the CDR3 reads CASSQEPLYDWTGVPNEQFF. CDR3 bases: TGCGCCAGCAGTCAAGAACCCCTTTATGACTGGACAGGGGTTCCCAATGAGCAGTTCTTC. The gene calls are TRBV23-1 and TRBJ2-1; 9 bases fit TRBD1. TRBV23-1 is identified as an open reading frame with a role that is uncertain. V trimming: 2 bases; J trimming: 6 bases; junction bases outside the gene matches: 20. CDR3 length: 20 residues.

CDR3 DNA sequence: TGTGCCAGCAGTGTAGCGGGAGGGAAGGTCAATGAGCAGTTCTTC. Amino acid sequence: CASSVAGGKVNEQFF. The chain is built from TRBV6-1 and TRBJ2-1, with 11 bases that match TRBD2. Germline loops: CDR1 MNHNS, CDR2 SASEGT. The CDR3 is 15 residues long. Trimming cost V 4 bases and J 6 bases; bases outside gene matches: 5.

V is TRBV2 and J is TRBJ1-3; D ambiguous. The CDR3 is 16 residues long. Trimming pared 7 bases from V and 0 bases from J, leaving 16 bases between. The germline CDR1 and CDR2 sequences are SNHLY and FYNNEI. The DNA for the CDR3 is TGTGCCAGCACCCAGACCGACACCTACTCTGGAAACACCATATATTTT. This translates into CASTQTDTYSGNTIYF.

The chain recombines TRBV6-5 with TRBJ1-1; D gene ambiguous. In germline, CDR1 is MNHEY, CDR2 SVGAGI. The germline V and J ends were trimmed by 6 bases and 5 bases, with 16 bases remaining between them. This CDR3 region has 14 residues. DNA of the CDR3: TGTGCCAGCAGCCGCGTGGGCGTGTTGACTGAAGCTTTCTTT. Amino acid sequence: CASSRVGVLTEAFF.

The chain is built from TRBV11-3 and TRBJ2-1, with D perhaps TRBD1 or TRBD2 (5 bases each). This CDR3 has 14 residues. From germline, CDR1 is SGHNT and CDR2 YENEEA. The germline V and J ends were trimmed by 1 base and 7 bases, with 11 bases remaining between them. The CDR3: CASSLGGSRNEQFF. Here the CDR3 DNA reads TGTGCCAGCAGCTTAGGGGGGAGCCGAAATGAGCAGTTCTTC.